This TCR beta chain was sequenced for a study of blood T cells in healthy people across ages. Across the study: When template switching was applied, about one barcoded beta molecule was captured per two T cells. Study-level findings and limits: Getting older went along with TCR beta diversity per million T cells dropping roughly linearly.

The V gene's germline CDR1 is DFQATT and CDR2 SNEGSKA (reference sequence). This CDR3 has 14 residues. Every donor gave 8 to 10 milliliters of peripheral blood. The authors ran a second PCR of roughly 6 to 12 cycles using a sample-barcoded 5' primer and a J-beta primer mix. Each cDNA molecule, via a template-switch adaptor with 12 random nucleotides, was tagged. Each CDR3 protein is one row after TCRdb ran MiXCR on the 5' RACE reads. The table records over 600,000 distinct CDR3 sequences, more than 35% of them present only once. Regarding this clonotype: What it recognizes is unknown.

The TCR was taken from a man older than 75 in good health. The sequencing input was blood. V usage is TRBV20-1 and J usage is TRBJ2-5, with 7 nucleotides matching TRBD1. The J call could be wrong; TRBJ2-7 is a better fit for the DNA end. As DNA, the CDR3 is TGCAGTGCTAGAGAGTCGAACAGGGGCTACGAGCAGTACTTC. Its translation: CSARESNRGYEQYF.